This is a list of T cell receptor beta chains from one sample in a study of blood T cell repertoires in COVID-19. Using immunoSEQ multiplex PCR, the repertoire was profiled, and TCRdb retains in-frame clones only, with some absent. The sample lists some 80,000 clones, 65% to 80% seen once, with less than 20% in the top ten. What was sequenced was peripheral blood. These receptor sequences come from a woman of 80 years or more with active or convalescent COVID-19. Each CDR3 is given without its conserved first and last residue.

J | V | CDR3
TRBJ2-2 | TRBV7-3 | ASSPSPTGELF
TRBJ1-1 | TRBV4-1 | ASSQALSTGAF
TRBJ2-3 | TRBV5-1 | ASSSLGTITDTQY
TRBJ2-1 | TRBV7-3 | ASSLVAGSYNEQF
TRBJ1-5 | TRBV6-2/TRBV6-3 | ASSGRQGLINQPQH
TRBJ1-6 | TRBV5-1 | ASSLAGTGRTYNSPLH
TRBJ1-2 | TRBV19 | ASSIWRANREGGYGYT
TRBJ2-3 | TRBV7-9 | ASSPSSAGDPGDTQY
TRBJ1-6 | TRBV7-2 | ASSLVQSSYNSPLH
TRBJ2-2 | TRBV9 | ASSVERVPGELF
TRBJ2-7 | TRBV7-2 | ASGLQAGDYEQY